These 31 T cell receptor beta chains were all obtained from the same sample, sequenced in a study of T cells in Graves' hyperthyroidism and ophthalmopathy. Amplified TCR beta CDR3 regions derived from RNA transcripts. HTBI primers were the set used in a first-round RT-PCR of the TCR CDR3. MiXCR, run by TCRdb on the multiplex PCR reads, gives a single entry per CDR3 protein. The sample has hundreds of thousands of distinct CDR3 sequences; roughly 37% are singletons. Sequenced sample: blood. These receptor sequences come from a man aged 18-30 years with Graves' hyperthyroidism.

As regards this clonotype: A much more abundant neighbour one base away suggests this may be a read error. The rearrangement joins TRBV10-3 to TRBJ1-5; no definite D call. The CDR3 sequence is 13 residues long. In germline, CDR1 is ENHRY, CDR2 SYGVKD. The ends were cut back, 11 bases at V and 9 bases at J, with 20 bases in the middle. CDR3 DNA: TGTGCCGGCAGTGACGGGTTTTCCGGGCCCCAGCATTTT. Translating it yields CAGSDGFSGPQHF.

The chain couples TRBV29-1 to TRBJ1-1; D not resolved. The germline gives CDR1 SQVTM, CDR2 ANQGSEA. V lost 7 bases to trimming and J lost 5 bases, with 14 bases between them. CDR3 size: 12 residues. For the CDR3, the DNA is TGCAGCGCCCGACGGGGAGTTACTGAAGCTTTCTTT. It is translated as CSARRGVTEAFF.

The J gene is TRBJ1-1, the V gene TRBV5-5, with D perhaps matching TRBD1 (5 bases). The germline V gene has CDR1 SGHKS and CDR2 YYEKEE (reference sequence). CDR3 length: 14 amino acids. V was trimmed by 0 bases and J by 4 bases, leaving 10 bases between them. DNA of the CDR3: TGTGCCAGCAGCTTGGGGGGGTTGGCCACTGAAGCTTTCTTT. Its translation: CASSLGGLATEAFF.

At least ten counts were recorded for this clonotype. The chain carries TRBV19 and TRBJ1-1, with unresolved D. V was pared by 6 bases and J by 0 bases, with 14 bases between. The CDR3 contains 15 residues. Germline V gives CDR1 LNHDA, CDR2 SQIVND (reference sequence). The CDR3 here is CASSRTGSMNTEAFF. CDR3 nucleotide sequence: TGTGCCAGTAGCCGGACGGGGAGCATGAACACTGAAGCTTTCTTT.

The chain's CDR3 is CASSHNRDAWWYEQYF. DNA for the CDR3: TGTGCCAGCAGCCATAACCGGGACGCCTGGTGGTACGAGCAGTACTTC. This chain links TRBV7-9 with TRBJ2-7; D is perhaps TRBD1 or TRBD2 (5 bases each). This CDR3 spans 16 amino acids. Germline-derived CDR1 and CDR2 are SEHNR and FQNEAQ (reference sequence). V lost 5 bases, J lost 4 bases, and 21 bases lay in between. Full variable domain (remainder filled in from reference TRBV7-9 and TRBJ2-7): DTGVSQNPRHKITKRGQNVTFRCDPISEHNRLYWYRQTLGQGPEFLTYFQNEAQLEKSRLLSDRFSAERPKGSFSTLEIQRTEQGDSAMYLCASSHNRDAWWYEQYFGPGTRLTVT.

This clonotype was recorded at least ten times. V gene TRBV10-2 combines with J gene TRBJ2-5; D is ambiguous. CDR1 is WSHSY, CDR2 SAAADI, per germline. V shed 4 bases and J shed 1 base, with 7 bases lying between them. The CDR3 sequence is 13 residues long. The chain's CDR3 is CASSAAFQETQYF. CDR3 sequence (DNA): TGCGCCAGCAGTGCTGCCTTCCAAGAGACCCAGTACTTC.

This chain uses TRBV6-6 with TRBJ1-1; D unclear. This CDR3 is 13 amino acids long. The germline gives CDR1 MNHNY, CDR2 SVGAGI (reference sequence). The V and J ends lost 9 bases and 1 base respectively, with 12 bases between them. The CDR3 DNA follows: TGTGCCAGTGCTGGGCAGCCGAACACTGAAGCTTTCTTT. This gives the protein CASAGQPNTEAFF.

This chain connects TRBV9 to TRBJ2-7; D perhaps matches TRBD2 (6 bases). The CDR3 has 16 residues. V was shortened by 4 bases and J by 5 bases, with 22 bases between the two germline ends. Germline-derived CDR1 and CDR2 are SGDLS and YYNGEE. The CDR3 region is CASSLFGEDFAHEQYF. The CDR3 DNA reads as TGTGCCAGCAGCTTATTTGGGGAGGATTTTGCCCACGAGCAGTACTTC.

A few counts support this clonotype. The chain joins TRBV2 to TRBJ1-2; unclear D gene. Deletions cut 4 bases from V and 7 bases from J, with 10 bases between. The CDR3 has 12 residues. Germline CDR1 reads SNHLY; CDR2 reads FYNNEI. The CDR3 sequence: CASSGTVSGYTF. The CDR3 region has the DNA TGTGCCAGCAGTGGAACGGTCTCTGGCTACACCTTC.

The V call is TRBV7-2, the J call TRBJ1-2, with D possibly TRBD1 on 5 matching bases. This CDR3 contains 17 residues. Germline-derived CDR1 and CDR2 are SGHTA and FQGNSA. V lost 0 bases, J lost 2 bases, and 16 bases lay in between. In nucleotides, the CDR3 is TGTGCCAGCAGCTTAGCGAGGGGAGGGGTTGTAAACTATGGCTACACCTTC. As protein: CASSLARGGVVNYGYTF.

The CDR3 DNA reads as TGTGCCAGCAGTGAAGGGGTCCCATATGGCTACACCTTC. Its translation is CASSEGVPYGYTF. The J gene is TRBJ1-2, the V gene TRBV2, with D unclear. CDR1 and CDR2 (germline): SNHLY, FYNNEI. The CDR3 contains 13 residues. V was trimmed by 1 base and J by 5 bases, leaving 8 bases between them. Using reference TRBV2 and TRBJ1-2 for the parts outside the CDR3, the full variable domain is EPEVTQTPSHQVTQMGQEVILRCVPISNHLYFYWYRQILGQKVEFLVSFYNNEISEKSEIFDDQFSVERPDGSNFTLKIRSTKLEDSAMYFCASSEGVPYGYTFGSGTRLTVV.

The sample holds a few counts of this clonotype. The genes are TRBV5-8 and TRBJ2-6, with no clear D. The CDR3 runs 13 residues. Deletions cut 5 bases from V and 4 bases from J, with 7 bases between. The germline gives CDR1 SGHTS, CDR2 YDEGEE. The CDR3 nucleotides read TGTGCCAGCAGTCCCTTGGGGGCCAACGTCCTGACTTTC. Protein sequence: CASSPLGANVLTF.

Many counts were recorded for this clonotype. The rearrangement uses TRBV2 and TRBJ2-2; D may be TRBD1 (5 bases). Germline V CDR1 and CDR2: SNHLY, FYNNEI. Trimming took 7 bases from V and 6 from J, leaving 9 bases between them. The CDR3 runs to 12 residues. The CDR3 bases are TGTGCCAGCAATCAGGGTCCCGGGGAGCTGTTTTTT. This sequence encodes CASNQGPGELFF.

About this clonotype: This clone may be a read error of a much larger clone one base away. The genes are TRBV29-1 and TRBJ2-2, with D perhaps matching TRBD1 or TRBD2 (5 bases each). The CDR3 is 13 residues long. The V gene's germline CDR1 is SQVTM and CDR2 ANQGSEA. V dropped 4 bases and J dropped 6 bases, with 12 bases sitting between them. For the CDR3, the DNA is TGCAGCGTTGCTTATAGGGACGCCGGGGAGCTGTTTTTT. This translates into CSVAYRDAGELFF.

The chain couples TRBV2 to TRBJ2-7; D is unresolved. The germline V gene has CDR1 SNHLY and CDR2 FYNNEI. With 0 bases removed from V and 0 bases from J, the gap between germline ends came to 9 bases. The CDR3 runs 15 residues. The DNA of the CDR3 is TGTGCCAGCAGTGAAGCGTTTTCGGGCTCCTACGAGCAGTACTTC. Protein: CASSEAFSGSYEQYF.

This clonotype was observed at least ten times. The V and J genes are TRBV12-3 or TRBV12-4 and TRBJ1-3; D gene ambiguous. The CDR3 is 12 amino acids. Between the trimmed V and J ends, which lost 5 bases and 5 bases, there was a span of 7 bases. CDR3 sequence: CASSPVRNTIYF. The CDR3 DNA reads TGTGCCAGCAGTCCAGTGAGAAACACCATATATTTT.

The rearrangement joins TRBV4-1 to TRBJ1-4, with no clear D. The CDR3 length is 14 residues. From germline, CDR1 is MGHRA and CDR2 YSYEKL. The V end lost 3 bases, the J end lost 8 bases, and 13 bases lay between the germline ends. The CDR3 bases are TGCGCCAGCAGCCACGATAGAGGCGGGGAAAAACTGTTTTTT. This gives the protein CASSHDRGGEKLFF.

This clonotype was counted at least ten times. CDR3 in DNA: TGCGCCAGCAGTGAAGGGGGGGGCTCGGCACCCCTCCACTTT. Encoded protein: CASSEGGGSAPLHF. The V call is TRBV10-2, the J call TRBJ1-6, with D possibly being TRBD1 (6 bases). The CDR3 is 14 amino acids. CDR1 is WSHSY, CDR2 SAAADI, per germline. The germline V and J ends were trimmed by 3 bases and 11 bases, with 14 bases remaining between them.

This chain uses TRBV12-3 or TRBV12-4 with TRBJ2-7; TRBD2 might be the D (5 bases). V gave up 6 bases and J gave up 6 bases, with 18 bases separating them. CDR3 length: 14 residues. CDR3 loop: CASRGSGSRFEQYF. The CDR3 DNA reads TGTGCCAGCAGGGGGTCGGGATCCCGCTTCGAGCAGTACTTC.

This clonotype was seen more than once but under ten times. The rearrangement joins TRBV14 to TRBJ2-5, with 13 bases fitting TRBD2. V was pared by 3 bases and J by 2 bases, with 3 bases of the junction left unmatched. The CDR3 has 16 amino acids. Germline V gives CDR1 SGHDN, CDR2 FVKESK. CDR3 sequence: CASSHGTSGVQETQYF. The CDR3 nucleotides read TGTGCCAGCAGCCACGGGACTAGCGGGGTACAAGAGACCCAGTACTTC.

The J gene is TRBJ1-5, the V gene TRBV7-8, with D maybe TRBD1 (5 bases). The CDR3 length is 17 residues. Germline loops: CDR1 SGHVS, CDR2 FQNEAQ. Trimming took 2 bases from V and 1 from J, leaving 15 bases between them. The CDR3 loop is CASSLLQGGGSNQPQHF. The CDR3 bases are TGTGCCAGCAGCTTACTTCAGGGTGGGGGGAGCAATCAGCCCCAGCATTTT.

This sequence joins TRBV11-2 and TRBJ1-1; D is perhaps TRBD1 (5 bases). The CDR3 loop spans 14 amino acids. Trimming pared 4 bases from V and 1 base from J, leaving 10 bases between. The germline CDR1 and CDR2 sequences are SGHAT and FQNNGV. CDR3 nucleotides: TGTGCCAGCAGCTCGAACGGACAGAACACTGAAGCTTTCTTT. Its translation: CASSSNGQNTEAFF.

This clonotype was seen just once. CDR3 in amino acids: CAISAEGRGNQPQHF. The CDR3 DNA reads TGTGCCATCAGTGCTGAGGGGAGGGGCAATCAGCCCCAGCATTTT. The chain uses TRBV10-3 and TRBJ1-5; D perhaps matches TRBD1 (5 bases). Germline V gene sequence: CDR1 ENHRY, CDR2 SYGVKD. The CDR3 contains 15 residues. Trimming removed 4 bases from V and 2 bases from J, with 12 bases in between.

The chain links TRBV4-1 to TRBJ1-5; tentative D call: TRBD1 (6 bases). The germline gives CDR1 MGHRA, CDR2 YSYEKL. This CDR3 has 16 amino acids. The V and J ends lost 0 bases and 3 bases respectively, with 12 bases between them. This chain's CDR3 is CASSQEAGGLNQPQHF. CDR3 coding DNA: TGCGCCAGCAGCCAAGAAGCGGGGGGCCTCAATCAGCCCCAGCATTTT.

V and J are TRBV16 and TRBJ2-5; 9 positions agree with TRBD1. V lost 4 bases, J lost 4 bases, and 7 bases stayed unmatched. CDR3 length: 15 residues. The V gene's germline CDR1 is KGHSY and CDR2 FQNENV. The CDR3 nucleotides read TGTGCCAGCAGCCGCGGACAGGGGATAGGAGAGACCCAGTACTTC. Protein product: CASSRGQGIGETQYF.

This clonotype was counted only a few times. The V call is TRBV7-2, the J call TRBJ2-2, with TRBD1 identical over 9 bases. Germline CDR1 and CDR2: SGHTA and FQGNSA. The CDR3 consists of 16 residues. V shed 7 bases, J shed 4 bases, and the junction held 10 bases outside the gene matches. CDR3 region: CASILSGTGSTGELFF. In DNA, the CDR3 is TGTGCCAGCATTCTCTCTGGGACAGGGAGCACCGGGGAGCTGTTTTTT. Combining the CDR3 with reference TRBV7-2 and TRBJ2-2 gives the whole variable domain GAGVSQSPSNKVTEKGKDVELRCDPISGHTALYWYRQSLGQGLEFLIYFQGNSAPDKSGLPSDRFSAERTGGSVSTLTIQRTQQEDSAVYLCASILSGTGSTGELFFGEGSRLTVL.

With respect to this clonotype: It may be a read error: a sequence one base away is much more abundant. The genes are TRBV12-3 or TRBV12-4 and TRBJ1-1, with D maybe TRBD1 (5 bases). This CDR3 has 11 residues. V shed 5 bases and J shed 10 bases, with 11 bases lying between them. CDR3 coding DNA: TGTGCCAGCAGTAGGGGCAGCGGAGCTTTCTTT. Amino acids: CASSRGSGAFF.

In its sample, this clonotype was seen many times. The V and J genes are TRBV9 and TRBJ2-5, with D perhaps TRBD1 or TRBD2 (5 bases each). Germline CDR1 and CDR2: SGDLS and YYNGEE. With 2 bases removed from V and 5 bases from J, the gap between germline ends came to 13 bases. The CDR3 has 14 amino acids. CDR3: CASSVGTRTETQYF. CDR3 DNA sequence: TGTGCCAGCAGCGTGGGGACCCGGACGGAGACCCAGTACTTC. Filled out from reference TRBV9 and TRBJ2-5, the complete variable domain reads DSGVTQTPKHLITATGQRVTLRCSPRSGDLSVYWYQQSLDQGLQFLIQYYNGEERAKGNILERFSAQQFPDLHSELNLSSLELGDSALYFCASSVGTRTETQYFGPGTRLLVL.

This CDR3 is CASRSQNLETQYF. CDR3 bases: TGTGCCAGCAGAAGCCAGAATTTGGAGACCCAGTACTTC. The V call is TRBV6-5, the J call TRBJ2-5; D ambiguous. The length of the CDR3 is 13 residues. The germline V gene has CDR1 MNHEY and CDR2 SVGAGI. V lost 6 bases and J lost 5, with 13 bases in between.

This clonotype was observed a few times. This chain links TRBV5-4 with TRBJ1-4; TRBD1 is a possible D gene (5 bases). This CDR3 has 13 residues. Trimming removed 4 bases at V and 13 bases at J, with 17 bases between. In germline, CDR1 is SGHNT, CDR2 YYREEE (reference sequence). CDR3 in amino acids: CASSGTDSTTLFF. CDR3 in DNA: TGTGCCAGCAGCGGGACTGACAGCACGACACTGTTTTTT.

This clonotype has only a few counts. The CDR3 DNA is TGTGCCAGCAGCCAACCTGCCTCTAACTATGGCTACACCTTC. It specifies CASSQPASNYGYTF. V and J are TRBV11-2 and TRBJ1-2; D is undetermined. This CDR3 comprises 14 residues. The ends were cut back, 5 bases at V and 0 bases at J, with 10 bases in the middle. Per the germline V gene, CDR1 is SGHAT and CDR2 is FQNNGV.